What follows is one T cell receptor beta chain and its context. This clone showed up just a few times. It has no known antigen specificity. Base-call qualities are not available, and no considerably larger clone is one nucleotide away. This sample stems from a study of control samples from healthy donors and cancer patients (TCRdb year 2020). Receptor libraries were prepared by the immunoSEQ multiplex PCR assay. TCRdb stores this immuneACCESS table with in-frame sequences only. Part of the clones is absent; in the studies checked, under half of the shortfall reflects unresolved V genes, and no reason is known for the rest. This sample lists about 84,000 clones; roughly 91% were detected once. 15% to 18% of the sample rests with the top ten. For CDR1 and CDR2, the germline V gene lists SNHLY and FYNNEI. Cut back by 6 bases and 3 bases, the V and J ends lie 12 bases apart. The CDR3 sequence holds 14 residues, the cysteine and phenylalanine included. Only CDR3 DNA remains: 42 bases, in frame from the first base.

The clonotype originates from a man aged 30 to 45 in good health. This chain joins TRBV2 to TRBJ1-5, with no D gene named confidently. The sequenced sample was blood. The nucleotides read TGTGCCAGCAGGGTGGCGGTAGACAATCAGCCCCAGCATTTT. Translated, this gives CASRVAVDNQPQHF.